A single sample gave rise to the 27 T cell receptor beta chains below, sequenced in a study of T cells in Graves' hyperthyroidism and ophthalmopathy. Amplified TCR beta CDR3 regions came from RNA transcripts. When the TCR CDR3 underwent first-round RT-PCR, the HTBI primer set was used. TCRdb called the multiplex PCR reads again in MiXCR, with one record for every CDR3 protein. The data contain approximately 590,000 distinct CDR3 sequences, about 15% of them seen just once; the ten biggest clones take up about 7%. The sequenced sample consisted of blood. The source of these receptors is a woman younger than 45 with Graves' hyperthyroidism.

Only a few counts were recorded for this clonotype. The gene calls are TRBV30 and TRBJ1-4, with D perhaps TRBD1 (6 bases). The CDR3 runs 13 residues. In germline, CDR1 is GTSNPN, CDR2 SVGIG (reference sequence). V lost 4 bases, J lost 3 bases, and 9 bases lay in between. CDR3 loop: CAWNRVANEKLFF. CDR3 in DNA: TGTGCCTGGAACAGGGTGGCTAATGAAAAACTGTTTTTT.

This clonotype was detected many times. The rearrangement joins TRBV27 to TRBJ1-2, with a weak D call TRBD1 (5 bases). Trimming took 5 bases from V and 0 from J, leaving 16 bases between them. The CDR3 spans 16 residues. Germline V gene data show CDR1 as MNHEY and CDR2 as SMNVEV (reference sequence). In nucleotides, the CDR3 is TGTGCCAGCAGTCCGCCCCCTAGGACAACTAACTATGGCTACACCTTC. This codes for CASSPPPRTTNYGYTF.

The chain has TRBV9 and TRBJ1-1; no definite D call. This CDR3 contains 13 residues. V was clipped by 0 bases and J by 11 bases, with 14 bases between them. Germline-derived CDR1 and CDR2 are SGDLS and YYNGEE. The CDR3 loop is CASSVAMATFAFF. The DNA for the CDR3 is TGTGCCAGCAGCGTAGCTATGGCGACGTTTGCTTTCTTT.

This clonotype was counted ten times or more. The chain recombines TRBV5-6 with TRBJ2-1, with 8 bases that match TRBD1. The CDR3 is 15 residues long. CDR1 is SGHDT, CDR2 YYEEEE, per germline. The ends lost 4 bases at V and 5 bases at J; junction bases unmatched: 8. The chain's CDR3 is CASSTDRGLDNEQFF. Written as DNA, the CDR3 is TGTGCCAGCAGCACCGACAGGGGACTCGACAATGAGCAGTTCTTC.

This clonotype was seen at least ten times. The rearrangement joins TRBV20-1 to TRBJ2-1; 7 positions agree with TRBD1. With V trimmed by 1 base and J by 2 bases, 8 bases remained unmatched. The CDR3 has 16 residues. Per germline, CDR1 DFQATT and CDR2 SNEGSKA (reference sequence). CDR3: CSARASAGGTYNEQFF. CDR3 sequence (DNA): TGCAGTGCTAGAGCCTCCGCAGGGGGAACCTACAATGAGCAGTTCTTC.

This CDR3 reads CASSPNHDSYNEQFF. The CDR3 DNA reads as TGCGCCAGCAGCCCGAACCATGACTCCTACAATGAGCAGTTCTTC. The chain couples TRBV5-1 to TRBJ2-1; D is ambiguous. This CDR3 region has 15 residues. With 4 bases removed from V and 0 bases from J, the gap between germline ends came to 11 bases. Germline CDR1 is SGHRS and CDR2 is YFSETQ.

This clonotype has a handful of counts. CDR3 residues: CASSLWGASGSLSGTGELFF. In DNA, the CDR3 is TGTGCCAGCAGCCTCTGGGGGGCTAGCGGGAGTCTGAGTGGAACCGGGGAGCTGTTTTTT. The chain has TRBV7-9 and TRBJ2-2; TRBD2 agrees at 10 bases. After removal of 5 bases from V and 5 bases from J, the junction contained 20 bases not matched to a gene. The germline V gene encodes CDR1 SEHNR and CDR2 FQNEAQ (reference sequence). This CDR3 is built from 20 residues.

Many counts were recorded for this clonotype. The chain combines TRBV28 with TRBJ2-5; TRBD2 aligns across 10 bases. The J segment lost 7 bases and the V segment lost 6 bases, leaving 20 bases of the junction unmatched. The CDR3 has 18 residues. The V gene's germline CDR1 is MDHEN and CDR2 SYDVKM. The CDR3 loop is CASRSGLAGELGLGTQYF. As DNA, the CDR3 is TGTGCCAGCAGAAGCGGGCTAGCGGGAGAACTGGGGTTAGGGACCCAGTACTTC.

This clonotype was counted ten times or more. The gene calls are TRBV2 and TRBJ1-1; maybe TRBD1 (5 bases). Germline CDR1 is SNHLY and CDR2 is FYNNEI. Trimming stripped 4 bases from V and 0 bases from J, with 9 bases between. This CDR3 region has 14 residues. CDR3 region: CASSGRQLNTEAFF. DNA of the CDR3: TGTGCCAGCAGTGGAAGACAGTTGAACACTGAAGCTTTCTTT.

This clonotype has ten or more counts. The DNA of the CDR3 is TGCGCCAGCAGCTTGGGACTAGCTTACATGGGAGCTGGCACAGATACGCAGTATTTT. This translates into CASSLGLAYMGAGTDTQYF. This chain links TRBV5-1 with TRBJ2-3; 7 nucleotides line up with TRBD2. The CDR3 contains 19 residues. The V gene end was trimmed by 0 bases and the J gene end by 1 base; junction bases not matched to a gene: 14. Germline values: CDR1 SGHRS, CDR2 YFSETQ.

This clonotype was recorded a few times. The chain employs TRBV10-3 and TRBJ2-1; tentatively, D is TRBD2 (6 bases). Germline CDR1 is ENHRY and CDR2 is SYGVKD. This CDR3 region has 14 residues. Trimming shortened V by 8 bases and J by 0 bases, and 11 bases separated the two germline ends. The CDR3 spells CAIGGTHSYNEQFF. The CDR3 coding sequence is TGTGCCATCGGCGGGACTCACTCCTACAATGAGCAGTTCTTC.

The rearrangement links TRBV6-1 to TRBJ2-5; D ambiguous. This CDR3 has 17 residues. With 6 bases removed from V and 4 bases from J, the gap between germline ends came to 24 bases. Germline V lookup: CDR1 MNHNS, CDR2 SASEGT. CDR3 sequence (DNA): TGTGCCAGCAGGGAGATTCACGGGCCCCAGGTCGTAGAGACCCAGTACTTC. It translates to CASREIHGPQVVETQYF.

This clonotype was counted many times. CDR3 DNA: TGTGCCAGCAGTTTTCGCGGGAGGGAGCAGTACTTC. It specifies CASSFRGREQYF. The chain recombines TRBV28 with TRBJ2-7; 8 bases align to TRBD2. Per the germline V gene, CDR1 is MDHEN and CDR2 is SYDVKM. The trim removed 3 bases at V and 7 bases at J, leaving 2 bases unmatched. The CDR3 sequence is 12 residues long. The whole variable domain, remainder taken from reference TRBV28 and TRBJ2-7, is DVKVTQSSRYLVKRTGEKVFLECVQDMDHENMFWYRQDPGLGLRLIYFSYDVKMKEKGDIPEGYSVSREKKERFSLILESASTNQTSMYLCASSFRGREQYFGPGTRLTVT.

The rearrangement joins TRBV19 to TRBJ2-7; 7 bases fit TRBD2. This CDR3 contains 15 residues. The V segment lost 6 bases and the J segment 7 bases; nucleotides outside the gene matches: 15. The germline V gene encodes CDR1 LNHDA and CDR2 SQIVND (reference sequence). The CDR3 loop is CASSPPGLPGWEQYF. The CDR3 nucleotides read TGTGCCAGTAGCCCGCCGGGACTACCAGGATGGGAGCAGTACTTC.

This clonotype has only a few counts. The chain uses TRBV12-3 or TRBV12-4 and TRBJ2-4; TRBD1 might be the D (5 bases). Trimming cost V 7 bases and J 2 bases, with 12 bases left between them. CDR3 length: 14 residues. This chain's CDR3 is CASNLGDTKNIQYF. CDR3 sequence (DNA): TGTGCCAGCAACCTAGGGGATACCAAAAACATTCAGTACTTC.

Ten or more counts support this clonotype. This sequence joins TRBV7-8 and TRBJ2-3; D gene ambiguous. The CDR3 extends over 11 amino acids. Per the germline V gene, CDR1 is SGHVS and CDR2 is FQNEAQ. V was pared by 8 bases and J by 6 bases, with 9 bases between. CDR3 coding DNA: TGTGCCAGCGGTTCCTGGGATACGCAGTATTTT. It yields the protein CASGSWDTQYF.

Many counts were recorded for this clonotype. V gene TRBV28 combines with J gene TRBJ2-7, with TRBD2 matching over 9 bases. Germline CDR1 reads MDHEN; CDR2 reads SYDVKM. The CDR3 has 15 amino acids. The J segment lost 7 bases and the V segment lost 2 bases, leaving 9 bases of the junction unmatched. For the CDR3, the DNA is TGTGCCAGCAGTTTAGGGCTAGCGGGGTGGGGGGAGCAGTACTTC. This gives the protein CASSLGLAGWGEQYF.

The chain combines TRBV9 with TRBJ2-7, with D possibly being TRBD2 (5 bases). Germline lookup yields CDR1 SGDLS and CDR2 YYNGEE. CDR3 length: 16 amino acids. V was trimmed by 0 bases and J by 4 bases, leaving 17 bases between them. The CDR3: CASSVGLTGRVYEQYF. CDR3 nucleotide sequence: TGTGCCAGCAGCGTAGGATTGACTGGGCGGGTTTACGAGCAGTACTTC.

In its sample, this clonotype was seen many times. The chain couples TRBV12-3 or TRBV12-4 to TRBJ1-1; D is possibly TRBD1 (6 bases). The CDR3 loop spans 13 amino acids. Trimming shortened V by 9 bases and J by 0 bases, and 11 bases separated the two germline ends. CDR3 DNA sequence: TGTGCCAGTCAAAGGGGGATGAACACTGAAGCTTTCTTT. It yields the protein CASQRGMNTEAFF.

This clonotype was found many times. The chain combines TRBV20-1 with TRBJ1-5, with D maybe TRBD1 (6 bases). CDR3 size: 13 residues. V shed 5 bases and J shed 9 bases, with 17 bases lying between them. In germline, CDR1 is DFQATT, CDR2 SNEGSKA (reference sequence). CDR3 region: CSAPTGGGGPQHF. In DNA, the CDR3 is TGCAGTGCTCCCACCGGGGGCGGGGGGCCCCAGCATTTT.

In the case of this clonotype: Just one base apart from a much larger clone, this may be a read error. V usage is TRBV27 and J usage is TRBJ1-4, with 12 bases identical to TRBD1. Looked up from germline, CDR1 is MNHEY and CDR2 is SMNVEV (reference sequence). CDR3 length equals 19 residues. The CDR3 bases are TGTGTCAGCAGTCCGCCAAGGGGGACAGGGGGCTTAGGTCTTGAAAAACTGTTTTTT. Encoded protein: CVSSPPRGTGGLGLEKLFF.

This clonotype was seen a handful of times. V and J are TRBV18 and TRBJ2-3; D uncertain. Germline loops: CDR1 KGHSH, CDR2 LQKENI. This CDR3 spans 17 amino acids. Deletions cut 1 base from V and 0 bases from J, with 14 bases between. As DNA, the CDR3 is TGTGCCAGCTCACCACGTCAGAAAATCTTTAGCACAGATACGCAGTATTTT. Amino acid sequence: CASSPRQKIFSTDTQYF.

This clonotype was observed at least ten times. The J gene is TRBJ2-7, the V gene TRBV4-3; the match to TRBD1 covers 7 bases. The CDR3 consists of 13 residues. V shed 4 bases and J 4 bases; nucleotides not matched to a gene: 4. Germline V gives CDR1 LGHNA, CDR2 YSLEER. The CDR3: CASSRWTGYEQYF. The CDR3 region has the DNA TGCGCCAGCAGCCGTTGGACAGGATACGAGCAGTACTTC.

In this sample, this clonotype turned up many times. This chain connects TRBV2 to TRBJ2-1; 10 bases map to TRBD2. Losses at the gene ends were 7 bases for V and 4 bases for J; bases not matched to a gene: 10. The CDR3 spans 16 residues. Germline V gives CDR1 SNHLY, CDR2 FYNNEI. CDR3 coding DNA: TGTGCCAGCATTAGGGTAGCGGGAGGCGGATACAATGAGCAGTTCTTC. It translates to CASIRVAGGGYNEQFF. Full variable domain (outside the CDR3, taken from reference TRBV2 and TRBJ2-1): EPEVTQTPSHQVTQMGQEVILRCVPISNHLYFYWYRQILGQKVEFLVSFYNNEISEKSEIFDDQFSVERPDGSNFTLKIRSTKLEDSAMYFCASIRVAGGGYNEQFFGPGTRLTVL.

V is TRBV10-1 and J is TRBJ2-3, with no clear D. Looked up from germline, CDR1 is WNHNN and CDR2 is SYGVQD (reference sequence). V was trimmed by 3 bases and J by 2 bases, leaving 6 bases between them. The CDR3 has 13 amino acids. CDR3 DNA sequence: TGCGCCAGCAGTGAACCTGTCACAGATACGCAGTATTTT. Amino acids: CASSEPVTDTQYF.

Many counts were recorded for this clonotype. The rearrangement joins TRBV5-1 to TRBJ2-7; 8 bases match TRBD1. The CDR3 contains 14 residues. The germline V gene encodes CDR1 SGHRS and CDR2 YFSETQ. J was trimmed by 2 bases and V by 3 bases; bases with no gene match: 4. The CDR3 sequence is CASSWTGFTYEQYF. CDR3 sequence (DNA): TGCGCCAGCAGCTGGACAGGGTTTACCTACGAGCAGTACTTC.

This clonotype was recorded a few times. The genes are TRBV7-3 and TRBJ1-5, with TRBD1 as a possible D gene (6 bases). The germline V and J ends were trimmed by 2 bases and 3 bases, with 11 bases remaining between them. Germline values: CDR1 SGHTA, CDR2 FQGTGA. This CDR3 is built from 15 residues. The CDR3 loop is CASSLSGAPNQPQHF. For the CDR3, the DNA is TGTGCCAGCAGCTTATCAGGGGCCCCCAATCAGCCCCAGCATTTT.